These 3 T cell receptor beta chains were all obtained from the same sample, sequenced in a study of early T cells in non-severe SARS-CoV-2 infection. TCRdb called the 5' RACE reads again in MiXCR, with one record for every CDR3 protein. Altogether more than 90,000 distinct CDR3 sequences are present, approximately 9.9% being singletons, with the ten largest covering roughly 4.9%. Material: whole blood. The source of these receptors is an adult who was a healthcare worker with PCR-confirmed SARS-CoV-2 infection or an uninfected control (not recorded which).

The gene calls are TRBV5-1 and TRBJ2-1; D unresolved. V gave up 0 bases and J gave up 6 bases, with 4 bases separating them. Germline values: CDR1 SGHRS, CDR2 YFSETQ. The CDR3 contains 12 residues. The CDR3 loop is CASSLGLNEQFF. The CDR3 bases are TGCGCCAGCAGCTTGGGTCTCAATGAGCAGTTCTTC.

This clonotype has ten or more counts. The CDR3 sequence: CASSLGLAAYNEQFF. The CDR3 coding sequence is TGTGCCAGCAGCTTGGGACTAGCGGCATACAATGAGCAGTTCTTC. This chain joins TRBV7-3 and TRBJ2-1; 11 bases are shared with TRBD2. Unmatched junction bases numbered 2, after V lost 3 bases and J lost 4 bases. In germline, CDR1 is SGHTA, CDR2 FQGTGA. The CDR3 consists of 15 residues.

The rearrangement joins TRBV7-9 to TRBJ1-3; D remains ambiguous. The V end was cut by 5 bases, the J end by 0 bases, with 14 bases between. The CDR3 covers 16 residues. From germline, CDR1 is SEHNR and CDR2 FQNEAQ (reference sequence). This CDR3 reads CASSAEGGGSGNTIYF. CDR3 nucleotide sequence: TGTGCCAGCAGCGCCGAGGGCGGAGGCTCTGGAAACACCATATATTTT.